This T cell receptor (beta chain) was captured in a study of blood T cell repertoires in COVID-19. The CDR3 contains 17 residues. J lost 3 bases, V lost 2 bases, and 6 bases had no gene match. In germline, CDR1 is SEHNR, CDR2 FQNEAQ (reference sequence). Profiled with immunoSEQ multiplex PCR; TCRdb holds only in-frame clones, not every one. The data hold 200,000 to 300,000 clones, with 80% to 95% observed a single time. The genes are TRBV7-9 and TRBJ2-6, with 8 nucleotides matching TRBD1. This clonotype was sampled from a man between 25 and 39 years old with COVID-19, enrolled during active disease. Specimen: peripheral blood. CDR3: CASSLRQGASGANVLTF. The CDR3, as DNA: TGTGCCAGCAGCTTACGGCAGGGGGCGAGTGGGGCCAACGTCCTGACTTTC.